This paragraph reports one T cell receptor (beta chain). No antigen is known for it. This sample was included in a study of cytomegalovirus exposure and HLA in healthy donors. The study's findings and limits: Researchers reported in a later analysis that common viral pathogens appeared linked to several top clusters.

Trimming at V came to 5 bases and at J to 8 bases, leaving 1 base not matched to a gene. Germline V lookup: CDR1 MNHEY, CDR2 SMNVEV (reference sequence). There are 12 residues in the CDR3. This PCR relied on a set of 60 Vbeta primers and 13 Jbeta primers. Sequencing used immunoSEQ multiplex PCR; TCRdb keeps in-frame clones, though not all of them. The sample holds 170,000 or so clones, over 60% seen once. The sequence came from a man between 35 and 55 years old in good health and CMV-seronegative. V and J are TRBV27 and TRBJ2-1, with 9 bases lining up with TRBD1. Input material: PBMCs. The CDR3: CASSTGGDEQFF. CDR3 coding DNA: TGTGCCAGCAGTACAGGGGGCGATGAGCAGTTCTTC.